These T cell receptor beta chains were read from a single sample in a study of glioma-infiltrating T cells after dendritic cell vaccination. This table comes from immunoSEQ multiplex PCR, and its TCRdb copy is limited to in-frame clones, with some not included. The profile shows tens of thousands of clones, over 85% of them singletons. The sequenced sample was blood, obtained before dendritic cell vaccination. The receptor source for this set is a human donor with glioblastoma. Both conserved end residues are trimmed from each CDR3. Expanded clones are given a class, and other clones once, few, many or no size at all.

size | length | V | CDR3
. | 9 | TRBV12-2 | AGQSNQPQH
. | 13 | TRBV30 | AWSGVGGSNYGYT
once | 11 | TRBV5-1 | ASSFVEGNTQY
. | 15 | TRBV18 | ASSPEEPAGEWYEQY
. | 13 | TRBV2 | ASSEQGLAKETQY
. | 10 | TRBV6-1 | ASSGSTDTQY
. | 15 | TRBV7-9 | ASSPPWDRVVDYGYT
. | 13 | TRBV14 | ASSLLGGGPREQY
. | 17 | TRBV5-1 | ASSNSVSGGSGSYNEQF
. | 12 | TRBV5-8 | ASSFSALPYEQY
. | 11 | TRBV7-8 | ASSPRVNTEAF
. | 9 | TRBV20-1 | SAPDRAYWY
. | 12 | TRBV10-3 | AIAGTGVPDEQF
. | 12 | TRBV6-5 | ASSSTTGGTEAF
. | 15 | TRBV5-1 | ASSLAVTSAPKNEQY
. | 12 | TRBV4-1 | ASSPTGYNSPLH
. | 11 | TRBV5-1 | ASSLGRGNEQF
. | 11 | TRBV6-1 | ASSVRGDTEAF
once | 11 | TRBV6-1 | ASTWTGAYEQY
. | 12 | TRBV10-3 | AISPREGTDTQY
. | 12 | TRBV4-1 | ASSQSGVGDTQY
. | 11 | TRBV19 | ASSTSGAQPQH
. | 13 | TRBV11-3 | ASSLSQGETYEQY
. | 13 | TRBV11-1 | ASSLRGLENTEAF
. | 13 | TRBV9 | ASSVGRRGDNEQF
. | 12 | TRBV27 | ASRFNRRDTEAF
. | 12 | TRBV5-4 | ASSRTGINTEAF
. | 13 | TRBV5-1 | ASSLSFGGAGEQF
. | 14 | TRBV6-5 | ASSSYLRGPRYGYT
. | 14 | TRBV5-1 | ASSLAAGRNTGELF
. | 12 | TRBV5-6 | ASSLTGDGETQY
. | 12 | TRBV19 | ASSMVGREAEAF
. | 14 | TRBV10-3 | AISEGPLDSGNTIY
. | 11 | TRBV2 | ASRDQGAGEQF
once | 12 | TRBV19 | ASITWTGGTEAF
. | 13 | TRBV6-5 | ASSQTSGGTYEQY
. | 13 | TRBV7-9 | ASSERGYSGNTIY
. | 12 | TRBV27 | ASRATGGFYGYT
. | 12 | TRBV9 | ASSVGLDQETQY
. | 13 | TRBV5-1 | ASSLEGSGADTQY